A single sample is the source of the 8 T cell receptor beta chains below, sequenced in a study of blood T cell repertoires in COVID-19. The assay was immunoSEQ multiplex PCR, and TCRdb's table has in-frame clones only and misses some. The data contain 130,000 to 150,000 clones, around 80% of them seen just once; the ten biggest clones take up more than 8.5%. Sequenced material: peripheral blood. The receptors stem from a man aged 60 to 69 with active or convalescent COVID-19.

The chain is built from TRBV15 and TRBJ1-5, with D perhaps matching TRBD1 (6 bases). Germline lookup yields CDR1 LNHNV and CDR2 YYDKDF (reference sequence). CDR3 length: 17 amino acids. V lost 1 base to trimming and J lost 6 bases, with 19 bases between them. The CDR3 DNA sequence: TGTGCCACCAGCAGAGGTGGCGACAGGAACAGAGGTCAGCCCCAGCATTTT. Encoded protein: CATSRGGDRNRGQPQHF.

This chain joins TRBV18 and TRBJ1-6; 7 bases align to TRBD1. The CDR3 is 14 amino acids. The germline CDR1 and CDR2 sequences are KGHSH and LQKENI. The V gene end was trimmed by 6 bases and the J gene end by 6 bases; junction bases not matched to a gene: 5. CDR3 amino acids: CASSQDRANSPLHF. In DNA, the CDR3 is TGTGCCAGCTCGCAAGACAGGGCTAATTCACCCCTCCACTTT.

The chain links TRBV28 to TRBJ1-2; 7 nucleotides align to TRBD1. This CDR3 comprises 12 residues. V dropped 4 bases and J dropped 4; count of bases not matched to a gene: 0. From germline, CDR1 is MDHEN and CDR2 SYDVKM. CDR3: CASSSGGYGYTF. The CDR3 nucleotides are TGTGCCAGCAGTTCAGGGGGCTATGGCTACACCTTC.

This clone appeared a few times. The J gene is TRBJ1-2, the V gene TRBV6-5; weak D call: TRBD1 (6 bases). This CDR3 spans 13 amino acids. V was trimmed by 5 bases and J by 4 bases, leaving 11 bases between them. In germline, CDR1 is MNHEY, CDR2 SVGAGI. The CDR3 reads CASSLGASYGYTF. DNA for the CDR3: TGTGCCAGCAGTCTGGGGGCCAGCTATGGCTACACCTTC.

The chain employs TRBV5-1 and TRBJ2-2; 9 bases agree with TRBD1. CDR3 length: 16 amino acids. Germline loops: CDR1 SGHRS, CDR2 YFSETQ. Germline trimming cut 5 bases from V and 5 bases from J; bases unmatched to any gene: 10. The DNA for the CDR3 is TGCGCCAGCAGAATGCCGGGACAGGGTAATACCGGGGAGCTGTTTTTT. It translates to CASRMPGQGNTGELFF.

This chain uses TRBV18 with TRBJ1-3; D is perhaps TRBD1 (5 bases). The germline gives CDR1 KGHSH, CDR2 LQKENI. This CDR3 is built from 14 residues. V lost 3 bases and J 3 bases, leaving 9 bases between the germline ends. The CDR3 loop reads CASSPGGIGNTIYF. The CDR3 DNA is TGTGCCAGCTCACCCGGGGGGATTGGAAACACCATATATTTT.

There are a few counts of this clone. Here the CDR3 reads CASSAGQATNEKLFF. CDR3 DNA sequence: TGTGCCAGCAGCGCGGGACAGGCAACTAATGAAAAACTGTTTTTT. This chain connects TRBV7-2 to TRBJ1-4, with 8 bases aligning to TRBD1. Germline CDR1 is SGHTA and CDR2 is FQGNSA. J lost 0 bases, V lost 5 bases, and 2 bases had no gene match. There are 15 residues in the CDR3.

The chain employs TRBV10-1 and TRBJ1-5; D is possibly TRBD1 (6 bases). V was cut by 4 bases and J by 5 bases, with 12 bases left in between. Per germline, CDR1 WNHNN and CDR2 SYGVQD (reference sequence). This CDR3 spans 14 amino acids. Here the CDR3 DNA reads TGCGCCAGCAGTGCGGGACAAGACGATCAGCCCCAGCATTTT. This codes for CASSAGQDDQPQHF.